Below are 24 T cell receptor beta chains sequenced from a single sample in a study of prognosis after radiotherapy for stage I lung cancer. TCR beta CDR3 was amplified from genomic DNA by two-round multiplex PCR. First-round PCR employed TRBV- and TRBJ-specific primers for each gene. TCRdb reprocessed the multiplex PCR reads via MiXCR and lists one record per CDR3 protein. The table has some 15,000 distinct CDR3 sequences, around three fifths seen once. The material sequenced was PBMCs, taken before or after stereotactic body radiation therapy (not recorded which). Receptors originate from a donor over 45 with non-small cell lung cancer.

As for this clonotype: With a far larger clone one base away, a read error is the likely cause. CDR3 coding DNA: TGTGCCAGCAGTTCCTACAATGAGCGGTTCTTC. Residues: CASSSYNERFF. The chain uses TRBV6-1 and TRBJ2-1; D remains ambiguous. Germline V CDR1 and CDR2: MNHNS, SASEGT. CDR3 length: 11 residues.

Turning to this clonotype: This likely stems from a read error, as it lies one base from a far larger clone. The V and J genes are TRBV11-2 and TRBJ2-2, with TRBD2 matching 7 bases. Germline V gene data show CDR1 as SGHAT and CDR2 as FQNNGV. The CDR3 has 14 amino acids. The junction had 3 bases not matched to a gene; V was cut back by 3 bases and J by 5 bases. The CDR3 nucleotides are TGTGCCAGCAGCTTGGATAGCGGGACCGGGGAGCTGTTTTTT. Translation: CASSLDSGTGELFF.

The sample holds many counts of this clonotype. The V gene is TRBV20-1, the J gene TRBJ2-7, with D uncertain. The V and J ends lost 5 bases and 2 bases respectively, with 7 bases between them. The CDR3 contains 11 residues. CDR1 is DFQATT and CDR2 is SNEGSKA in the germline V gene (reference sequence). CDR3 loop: CSAARAYEQYF. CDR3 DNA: TGCAGTGCTGCTAGGGCCTACGAGCAGTACTTC.

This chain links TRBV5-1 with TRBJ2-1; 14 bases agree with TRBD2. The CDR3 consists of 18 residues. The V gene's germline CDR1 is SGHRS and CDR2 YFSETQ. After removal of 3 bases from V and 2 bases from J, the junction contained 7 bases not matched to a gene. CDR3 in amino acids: CASSWGLAGDGAYNEQFF. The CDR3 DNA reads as TGCGCCAGCAGCTGGGGACTAGCGGGAGATGGCGCCTACAATGAGCAGTTCTTC.

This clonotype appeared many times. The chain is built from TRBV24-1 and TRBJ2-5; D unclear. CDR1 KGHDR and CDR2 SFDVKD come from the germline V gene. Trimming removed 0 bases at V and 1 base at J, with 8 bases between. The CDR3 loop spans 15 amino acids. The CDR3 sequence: CATSDLSAAQETQYF. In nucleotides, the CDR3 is TGTGCCACCAGTGATTTGTCGGCGGCCCAAGAGACCCAGTACTTC.

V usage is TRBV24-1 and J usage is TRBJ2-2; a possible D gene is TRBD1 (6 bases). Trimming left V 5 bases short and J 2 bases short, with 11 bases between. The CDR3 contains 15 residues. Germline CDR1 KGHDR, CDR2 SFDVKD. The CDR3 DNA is TGTGCCACCAGTGTATGGACAGTAAACACCGGGGAGCTGTTTTTT. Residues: CATSVWTVNTGELFF.

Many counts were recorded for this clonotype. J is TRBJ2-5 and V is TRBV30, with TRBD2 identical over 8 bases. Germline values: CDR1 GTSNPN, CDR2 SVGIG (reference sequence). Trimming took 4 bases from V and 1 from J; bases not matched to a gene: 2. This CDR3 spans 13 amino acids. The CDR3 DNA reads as TGTGCCTGGACCCGGGGGGGCCAAGAGACCCAGTACTTC. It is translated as CAWTRGGQETQYF. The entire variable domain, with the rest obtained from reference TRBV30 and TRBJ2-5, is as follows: SQTIHQWPATLVQPVGSPLSLECTVEGTSNPNLYWYRQAAGRGLQLLFYSVGIGQISSEVPQNLSASRPQDRQFILSSKKLLLSDSGFYLCAWTRGGQETQYFGPGTRLLVL.

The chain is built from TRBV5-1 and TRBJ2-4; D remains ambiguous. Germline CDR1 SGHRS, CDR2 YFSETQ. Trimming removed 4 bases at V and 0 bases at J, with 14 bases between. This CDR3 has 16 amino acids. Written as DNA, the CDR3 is TGCGCCAGCAGCCCCCCTGATACCATAGCCAAAAACATTCAGTACTTC. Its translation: CASSPPDTIAKNIQYF. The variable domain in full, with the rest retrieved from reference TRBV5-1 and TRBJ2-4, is KAGVTQTPRYLIKTRGQQVTLSCSPISGHRSVSWYQQTPGQGLQFLFEYFSETQRNKGNFPGRFSGRQFSNSRSEMNVSTLELGDSALYLCASSPPDTIAKNIQYFGAGTRLSVL.

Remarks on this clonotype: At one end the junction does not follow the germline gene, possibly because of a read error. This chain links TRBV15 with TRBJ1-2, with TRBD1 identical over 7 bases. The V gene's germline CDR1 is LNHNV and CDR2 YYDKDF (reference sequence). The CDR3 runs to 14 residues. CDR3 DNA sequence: TGTGCAACCAGCAGTTCCTCAGGGGGCTATGGCTACACCTTC. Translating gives CATSSSSGGYGYTF.

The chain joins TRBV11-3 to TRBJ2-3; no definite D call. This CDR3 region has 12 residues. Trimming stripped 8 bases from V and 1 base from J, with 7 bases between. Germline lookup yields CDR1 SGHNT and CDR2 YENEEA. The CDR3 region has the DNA TGTGCCAGCGGGCGGCGCACAGATACGCAGTATTTT. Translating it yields CASGRRTDTQYF.

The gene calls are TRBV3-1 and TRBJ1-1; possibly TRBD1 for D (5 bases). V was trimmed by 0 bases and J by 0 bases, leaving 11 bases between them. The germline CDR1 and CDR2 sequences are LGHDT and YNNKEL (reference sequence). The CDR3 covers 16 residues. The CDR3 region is CASSQDRGLLNTEAFF. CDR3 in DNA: TGTGCCAGCAGCCAAGACCGGGGACTGCTGAACACTGAAGCTTTCTTT.

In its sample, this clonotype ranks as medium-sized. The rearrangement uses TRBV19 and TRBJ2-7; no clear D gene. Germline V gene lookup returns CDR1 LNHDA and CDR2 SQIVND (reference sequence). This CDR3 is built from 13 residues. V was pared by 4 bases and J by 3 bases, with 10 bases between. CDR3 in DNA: TGTGCCAGTAGTACCTTTCTGGGCTACGAGCAGTACTTC. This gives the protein CASSTFLGYEQYF. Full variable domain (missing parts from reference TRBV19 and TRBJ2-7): DGGITQSPKYLFRKEGQNVTLSCEQNLNHDAMYWYRQDPGQGLRLIYYSQIVNDFQKGDIAEGYSVSREKKESFPLTVTSAQKNPTAFYLCASSTFLGYEQYFGPGTRLTVT.

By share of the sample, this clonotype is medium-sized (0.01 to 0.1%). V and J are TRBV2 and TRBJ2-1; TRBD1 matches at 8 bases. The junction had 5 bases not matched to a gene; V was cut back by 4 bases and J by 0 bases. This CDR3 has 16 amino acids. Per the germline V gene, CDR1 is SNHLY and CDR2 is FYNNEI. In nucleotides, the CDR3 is TGTGCCAGCAGTGGGACAGGGAGGAGCTCCTACAATGAGCAGTTCTTC. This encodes CASSGTGRSSYNEQFF.

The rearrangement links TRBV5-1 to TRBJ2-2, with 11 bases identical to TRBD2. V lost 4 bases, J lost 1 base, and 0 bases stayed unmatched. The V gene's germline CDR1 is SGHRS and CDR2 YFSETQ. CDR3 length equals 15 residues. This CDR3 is CASSGTSGNTGELFF. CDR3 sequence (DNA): TGCGCCAGCAGCGGGACTAGCGGGAACACCGGGGAGCTGTTTTTT.

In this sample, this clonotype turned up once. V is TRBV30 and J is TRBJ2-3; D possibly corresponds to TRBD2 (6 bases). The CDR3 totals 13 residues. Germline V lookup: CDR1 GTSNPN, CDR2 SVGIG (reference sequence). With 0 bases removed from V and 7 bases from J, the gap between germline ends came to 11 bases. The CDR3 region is CAWSVVGGNTQYF. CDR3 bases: TGTGCCTGGAGTGTAGTCGGGGGAAATACGCAGTATTTT. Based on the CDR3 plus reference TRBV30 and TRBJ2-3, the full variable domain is SQTIHQWPATLVQPVGSPLSLECTVEGTSNPNLYWYRQAAGRGLQLLFYSVGIGQISSEVPQNLSASRPQDRQFILSSKKLLLSDSGFYLCAWSVVGGNTQYFGPGTRLTVL.

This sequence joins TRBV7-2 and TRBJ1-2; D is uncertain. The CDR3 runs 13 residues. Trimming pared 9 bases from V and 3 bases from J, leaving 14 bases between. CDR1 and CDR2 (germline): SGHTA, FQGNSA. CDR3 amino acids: CARRPRVDYGYTF. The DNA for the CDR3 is TGTGCCAGAAGACCAAGGGTGGACTATGGCTACACCTTC.

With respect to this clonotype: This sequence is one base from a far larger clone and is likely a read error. This CDR3 is CASSLTRGNNEQFF. CDR3 in DNA: TGTGCCAGCAGCTTAACAAGAGGGAACAATGAGCAGTTCTTC. The genes are TRBV7-3 and TRBJ2-5; perhaps TRBD2 as D (5 bases). The assigned J gene may be wrong: the sequence end matches TRBJ2-1 better. Per germline, CDR1 SGHTA and CDR2 FQGTGA. The CDR3 is 14 residues long.

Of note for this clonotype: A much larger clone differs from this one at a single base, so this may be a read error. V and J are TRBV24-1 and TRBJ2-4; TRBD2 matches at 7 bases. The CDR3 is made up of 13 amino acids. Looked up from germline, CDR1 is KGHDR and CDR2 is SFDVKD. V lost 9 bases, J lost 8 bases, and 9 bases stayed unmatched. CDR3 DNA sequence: TGTGCCACCGGGGGGGAAGCGGAGGACATTCAGTACTTC. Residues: CATGGEAEDIQYF.

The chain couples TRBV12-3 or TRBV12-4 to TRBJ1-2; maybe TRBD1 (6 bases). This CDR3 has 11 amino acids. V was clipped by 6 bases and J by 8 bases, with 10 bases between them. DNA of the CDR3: TGTGCCAGCAGCTCAGGGGTAGGCTACACCTTC. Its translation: CASSSGVGYTF.

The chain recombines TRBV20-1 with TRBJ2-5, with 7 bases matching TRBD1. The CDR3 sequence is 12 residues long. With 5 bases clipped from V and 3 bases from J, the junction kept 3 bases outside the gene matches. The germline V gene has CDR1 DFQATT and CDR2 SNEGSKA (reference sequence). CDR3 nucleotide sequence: TGCAGTGCTGTAGACAGGGAAGAGACCCAGTACTTC. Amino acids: CSAVDREETQYF.

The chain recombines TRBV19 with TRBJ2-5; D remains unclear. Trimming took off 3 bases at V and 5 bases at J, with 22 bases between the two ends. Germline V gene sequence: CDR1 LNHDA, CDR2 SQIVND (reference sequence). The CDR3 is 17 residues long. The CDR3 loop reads CASSISRAIGQPETQYF. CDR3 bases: TGTGCCAGTAGTATTTCACGGGCTATCGGTCAACCGGAGACCCAGTACTTC.

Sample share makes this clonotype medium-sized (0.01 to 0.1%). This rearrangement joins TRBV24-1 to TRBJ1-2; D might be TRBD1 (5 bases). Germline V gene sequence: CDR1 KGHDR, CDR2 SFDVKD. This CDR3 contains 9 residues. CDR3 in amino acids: CRGDRGYTF. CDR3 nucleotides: TGTCGGGGGGATCGTGGCTACACCTTC.

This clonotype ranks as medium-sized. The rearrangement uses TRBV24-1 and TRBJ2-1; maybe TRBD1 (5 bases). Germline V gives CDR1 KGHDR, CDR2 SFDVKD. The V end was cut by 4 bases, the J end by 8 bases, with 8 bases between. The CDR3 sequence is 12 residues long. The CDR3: CATSEVGDEQFF. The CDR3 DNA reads TGTGCCACCAGTGAAGTAGGGGATGAGCAGTTCTTC.

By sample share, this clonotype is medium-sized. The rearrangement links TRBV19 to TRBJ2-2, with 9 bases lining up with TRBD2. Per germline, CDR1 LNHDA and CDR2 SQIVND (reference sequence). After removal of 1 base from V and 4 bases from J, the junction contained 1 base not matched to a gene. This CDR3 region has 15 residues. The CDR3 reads CASSIGGRGTGELFF. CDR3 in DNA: TGTGCCAGTAGTATAGGCGGGAGGGGCACCGGGGAGCTGTTTTTT.